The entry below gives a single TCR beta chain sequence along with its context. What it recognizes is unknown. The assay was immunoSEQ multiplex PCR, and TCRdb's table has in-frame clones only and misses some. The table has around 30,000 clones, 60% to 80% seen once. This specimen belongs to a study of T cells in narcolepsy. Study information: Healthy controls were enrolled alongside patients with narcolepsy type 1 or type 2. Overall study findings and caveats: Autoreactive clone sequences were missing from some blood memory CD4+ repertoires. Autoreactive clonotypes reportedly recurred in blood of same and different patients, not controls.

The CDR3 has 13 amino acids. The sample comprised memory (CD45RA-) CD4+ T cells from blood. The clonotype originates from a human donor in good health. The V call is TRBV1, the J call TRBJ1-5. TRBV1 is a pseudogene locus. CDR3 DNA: TGCACCAGCAGCCAAGATGGGAATCAGCCCCAGCATTTT. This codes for CTSSQDGNQPQHF.